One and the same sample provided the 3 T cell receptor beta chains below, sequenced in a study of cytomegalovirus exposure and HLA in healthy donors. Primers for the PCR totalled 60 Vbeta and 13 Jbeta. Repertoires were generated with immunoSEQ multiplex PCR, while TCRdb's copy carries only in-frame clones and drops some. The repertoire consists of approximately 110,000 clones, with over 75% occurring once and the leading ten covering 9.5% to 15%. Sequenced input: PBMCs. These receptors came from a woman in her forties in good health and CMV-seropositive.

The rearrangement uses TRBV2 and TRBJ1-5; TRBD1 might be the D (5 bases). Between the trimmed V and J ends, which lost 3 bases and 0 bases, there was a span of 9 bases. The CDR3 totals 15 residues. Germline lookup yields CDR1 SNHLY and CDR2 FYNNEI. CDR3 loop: CASSEAGYSNQPQHF. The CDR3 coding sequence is TGTGCCAGCAGTGAGGCAGGGTATAGCAATCAGCCCCAGCATTTT.

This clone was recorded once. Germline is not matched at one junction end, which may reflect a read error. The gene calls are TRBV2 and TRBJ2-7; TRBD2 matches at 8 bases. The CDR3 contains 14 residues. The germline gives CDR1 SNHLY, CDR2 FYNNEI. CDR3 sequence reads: CASREAGEGNEQYF. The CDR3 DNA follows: TGTGCCAGCAGGGAAGCGGGAGAAGGCAACGAGCAGTACTTC. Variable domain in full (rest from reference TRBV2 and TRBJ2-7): EPEVTQTPSHQVTQMGQEVILRCVPISNHLYFYWYRQILGQKVEFLVSFYNNEISEKSEIFDDQFSVERPDGSNFTLKIRSTKLEDSAMYFCASREAGEGNEQYFGPGTRLTVT.

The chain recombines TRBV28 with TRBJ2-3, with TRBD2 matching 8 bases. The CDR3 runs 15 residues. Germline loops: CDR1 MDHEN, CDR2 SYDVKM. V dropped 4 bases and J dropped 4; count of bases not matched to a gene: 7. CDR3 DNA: TGTGCCAGCAGTTCCAGCGGGAGTCGGGCAGATACGCAGTATTTT. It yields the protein CASSSSGSRADTQYF.